A selection of T cell receptor beta chains follows, all from one sample in a study of T cell responses to AZD1222 COVID-19 vaccine. The table came from immunoSEQ multiplex PCR; TCRdb's copy has only in-frame clones and leaves some out. The sample shows 120,000 to 150,000 clones, about 90% of them seen only once. This specimen consisted of peripheral blood, obtained on day 0 of AZD1222 vaccination. The source is an adult in good health. The CDR3 runs from the conserved cysteine through the conserved F or W. Each record gives: D gene, clone size, J gene, V gene, CDR3 DNA, CDR3 protein. The D gene is left open where the match is weak. Size tells how often a clone was seen (once, few, many) or the class of an expanded clone, and some rows leave it out.

NA | NA | TRBJ1-1 | TRBV18 | TGTGCCAGCTCACCTCTCGGACATGACACTGAAGCTTTCTTT | CASSPLGHDTEAFF
NA | NA | TRBJ2-1 | TRBV9 | TGTGCCAGCAGCGTAATGCCCGGTGAGCAGTTCTTC | CASSVMPGEQFF
NA | NA | TRBJ2-7 | TRBV4-2 | TGTGCCAGCAGCCGGGACATGTACGAGCAGTACTTC | CASSRDMYEQYF
NA | NA | TRBJ2-1 | TRBV4-2 | TGTGCCAGCAGCCAGACCGGGACCAGCCGGTTCTTC | CASSQTGTSRFF
NA | once | TRBJ1-1 | TRBV6-5 | TGTGCCAGCAGTCAAACGTCGGAAGCTTTCTTT | CASSQTSEAFF
NA | NA | TRBJ1-5 | TRBV5-5 | TGTGCCAGCAGCCATGTAGAAGGTCATCAGCCCCAGCATTTT | CASSHVEGHQPQHF
TRBD2 | once | TRBJ2-1 | TRBV5-1 | TGCGCCAGCAGCTTGGGGGGCGGGAGCTCCTACAATGAGCAGTTCTTC | CASSLGGGSSYNEQFF
NA | NA | TRBJ1-4 | TRBV6-6 | TGTGCCAGCAGTTACGGTTTGGAGATTAATGAAAAACTGTTTTTT | CASSYGLEINEKLFF
TRBD2 | once | TRBJ2-1 | TRBV5-4 | TGTGCCAGCAGCTCGACTAGCGGGGGTCCCTACAATGAGCAGTTCTTC | CASSSTSGGPYNEQFF
NA | NA | TRBJ2-5 | TRBV3-1/TRBV3-2 | TGTGCCAGCAGCCGTCAAGAGACCCAGTACTTC | CASSRQETQYF
NA | NA | TRBJ2-4 | TRBV15 | TGTGCCACCAGCACAGACAATTTAGCCAAAAACATTCAGTACTTC | CATSTDNLAKNIQYF
TRBD1 | once | TRBJ1-6 | TRBV18 | TGTGCCAGCTCACCGCCGGGACAGGGGGTGATGCACTTT | CASSPPGQGVMHF
NA | few | TRBJ2-2 | TRBV5-4 | TGTGCCAGCAGCCCAAGACAGGAGGGCACCGGGGAGCTGTTTTTT | CASSPRQEGTGELFF
TRBD2 | NA | TRBJ2-1 | TRBV2 | TGTGCCAGCAGAAAACTAGCGGGAGGGGTCGATGAGCAGTTCTTC | CASRKLAGGVDEQFF
TRBD2 | NA | TRBJ2-4 | TRBV28 | TGTGCCAGCAGTTTAGAGGGGAGGGGAGTAGCCAAAAACATTCAGTACTTC | CASSLEGRGVAKNIQYF
NA | NA | TRBJ1-2 | TRBV6-5 | TGTGCCAGCAGTACTTTTGACAGTCTCCCTTATGGCTACACCTTC | CASSTFDSLPYGYTF
NA | NA | TRBJ2-7 | TRBV2 | TGTGCCAGCAGTGCGGGGGGCGGGTTGACCTACGAGCAGTACTTC | CASSAGGGLTYEQYF
NA | NA | TRBJ1-1 | TRBV3-1/TRBV3-2 | TGTGCCAGCAGCCAAAGTTCCGGGACAAGGAAAACTTTCTTT | CASSQSSGTRKTFF
NA | NA | TRBJ2-7 | TRBV25-1 | TGTGCCAGCAGTGACCGGGACACCTACGAGCAGTACTTC | CASSDRDTYEQYF
NA | NA | TRBJ1-4 | TRBV2 | TGTGCCAGCACTCTACAGGGCCCCGGGGGAGAAAAACTGTTTTTT | CASTLQGPGGEKLFF
NA | NA | TRBJ2-1 | TRBV6-5 | TGTGCCAGCAGTTACTCTAACGACAATGAGCAGTTCTTC | CASSYSNDNEQFF
NA | NA | TRBJ2-2 | TRBV5-4 | TGTGCCAGCAGTCCCAAGGCGCCATGGAACACCGGGGAGCTGTTTTTT | CASSPKAPWNTGELFF
NA | NA | TRBJ1-5 | TRBV19 | TGTGCCAGTAGTGCCTTACCGGGACGGAGGTCGGTAGAGGATCAGCCCCAGCATTTT | CASSALPGRRSVEDQPQHF
TRBD1 | NA | TRBJ1-5 | TRBV5-8 | TGTGCCAGCAGCTTGGACGCCGGGACAGGGGGGAGTTGGCCCCAGCATTTT | CASSLDAGTGGSWPQHF
NA | NA | TRBJ2-5 | TRBV7-3 | TGTGCCAGCAGCTTAGGACCCAGGGAGACCCAGTACTTC | CASSLGPRETQYF
TRBD2 | NA | TRBJ2-1 | TRBV18 | TGTGCCAGCTCACCAGGACTAGCTTTACCTTACAATGAGCAGTTCTTC | CASSPGLALPYNEQFF
TRBD2 | NA | TRBJ2-5 | TRBV25-1 | TGTGCCAGCGGGGGACTAGCGGGAGGGAAGACCCAGTACTTC | CASGGLAGGKTQYF
NA | NA | TRBJ2-5 | TRBV2 | TGTGCCAGCAGTGGGGACCGATCCTTCCAAGAGACCCAGTACTTC | CASSGDRSFQETQYF
NA | once | TRBJ2-3 | TRBV7-9 | TGTGCCAGCAGCCGAAATAGCCTTGAGGATACGCAGTATTTT | CASSRNSLEDTQYF
NA | NA | TRBJ2-3 | TRBV2 | TGTGCCAGCAGTAGGTCGGGGGGCACAGATACGCAGTATTTT | CASSRSGGTDTQYF
TRBD2 | NA | TRBJ2-7 | TRBV6-5 | TGTGCCAGCAGCCCGGGGGGTTACGAGCAGTACTTC | CASSPGGYEQYF
NA | NA | TRBJ2-7 | TRBV27 | TGTGCCAGCAGTCGCACTAGGACCCCCTACGAGCAGTACTTC | CASSRTRTPYEQYF
NA | NA | TRBJ2-7 | TRBV6-1 | TGTGCCAGCAGTGAAGGGGGACAAACCTACGAGCAGTACTTC | CASSEGGQTYEQYF
NA | NA | TRBJ2-1 | TRBV4-2 | TGTGCCAGCAGCCATCCCGCGGGGGCGAGCTCCTACAATGAGCAGTTCTTC | CASSHPAGASSYNEQFF
TRBD2 | NA | TRBJ2-2 | TRBV7-9 | TGTGCCAGCACCCCGGGAGGGGGCACCGGGGAGCTGTTTTTT | CASTPGGGTGELFF
TRBD2 | NA | TRBJ2-4 | TRBV5-4 | TGTGCCAGCAGCTTGGGGGAGGGAAACCTAGCCAAAAACATTCAGTACTTC | CASSLGEGNLAKNIQYF
NA | NA | TRBJ2-5 | TRBV7-3 | TGTGCCAGCACCACCGGGGCGGGAGAGACCCAGTACTTC | CASTTGAGETQYF